These 6 T cell receptor beta chains share one sample of origin, sequenced in a study of blood T cell repertoires in COVID-19. Clones were read by immunoSEQ multiplex PCR, and TCRdb kept only the in-frame ones, dropping some. Of about 35,000 clones in the sample, around 80% were seen once. Sequencing was done on a sample of peripheral blood. The receptors come from a man in his fifties or sixties in a cohort sampled during active COVID-19.

This sequence joins TRBV29-1 and TRBJ2-1; 7 bases align to TRBD2. Germline lookup yields CDR1 SQVTM and CDR2 ANQGSEA. The CDR3 has 13 amino acids. Unmatched junction bases numbered 12, after V lost 6 bases and J lost 10 bases. CDR3 sequence (DNA): TGCAGCGTACGACCTAGCGGATCTAGAGAGCAGTTCTTC. This codes for CSVRPSGSREQFF.

J is TRBJ2-5 and V is TRBV6-2 or TRBV6-3; D may be TRBD2 (6 bases). CDR3 length: 14 residues. CDR1 is MNHEY and CDR2 is SVGEGT in the germline V gene. Deletions cut 6 bases from V and 1 base from J, with 12 bases between. CDR3 DNA sequence: TGTGCCAGCAGCCCTAGTAGCGGCCAAGAGACCCAGTACTTC. Residues: CASSPSSGQETQYF.

The chain recombines TRBV6-5 with TRBJ1-1; D not resolved. Trimming removed 2 bases at V and 0 bases at J, with 7 bases between. There are 14 residues in the CDR3. The germline V gene encodes CDR1 MNHEY and CDR2 SVGAGI. In DNA form, the CDR3 reads TGTGCCAGCAGTTACGGCGGGATGAACACTGAAGCTTTCTTT. Translated: CASSYGGMNTEAFF.

The V and J genes are TRBV3-1 (or the pseudogene TRBV3-2) and TRBJ2-3; TRBD2 is a possible D gene (6 bases). The CDR3 runs 15 residues. Germline CDR1 and CDR2: LGHDT and YNNKEL (reference sequence). V lost 2 bases and J lost 1, with 10 bases in between. The CDR3 sequence: CASSQWRGGTDTQYF. The CDR3 DNA follows: TGTGCCAGCAGCCAATGGCGGGGAGGCACAGATACGCAGTATTTT.

This clone has a handful of counts. The J gene is TRBJ1-6, the V gene TRBV27; D may be TRBD1 (5 bases). Germline CDR1 reads MNHEY; CDR2 reads SMNVEV (reference sequence). This CDR3 has 15 residues. Trimming took 3 bases from V and 10 from J, leaving 16 bases between them. In DNA form, the CDR3 reads TGTGCCAGCAGTTTTCAGGGCTTTTCGGAATCACCCCTCCACTTT. Its protein product is CASSFQGFSESPLHF.

This chain connects TRBV24-1 to TRBJ2-1; 8 bases map to TRBD1. The CDR3 extends over 15 amino acids. From germline, CDR1 is KGHDR and CDR2 SFDVKD. Trimming cost V 3 bases and J 8 bases; bases outside gene matches: 8. CDR3 protein: CATSDPGTGGHEQFF. Written as DNA, the CDR3 is TGTGCCACCAGTGATCCCGGGACAGGAGGCCATGAGCAGTTCTTC.